This record concerns one T cell receptor beta chain sequence. Its antigen is still unknown. These data are taken from a study of cytomegalovirus exposure and HLA in healthy donors. Findings and limits, study-wide: A later analysis appeared to link common viral pathogens to several of the most significant clusters. Specificity of a few CMV-associated chains for CMV antigens was verified in vitro. There was a cluster of highly shared sequence variants that was likely a sequencing artifact.

The study ran its PCR with 60 Vbeta and 13 Jbeta primers. The data were produced by immunoSEQ multiplex PCR, yet TCRdb's version contains in-frame clones alone and is incomplete. The sample records 100,000 or so clones, 70% to 80% being singletons. The CDR3 loop spans 14 amino acids. In germline, CDR1 is LNHDA, CDR2 SQIVND (reference sequence). The J segment lost 2 bases and the V segment lost 8 bases, leaving 7 bases of the junction unmatched. The rearrangement joins TRBV19 to TRBJ2-7; TRBD2 matches at 9 bases. This TCR came from a man aged 45-65 years in good health and CMV-seropositive. The specimen sequenced was PBMCs. CDR3 nucleotide sequence: TGTGCCAGTCCCTACAGCGGGGGGACCTACGAGCAGTACTTC. This translates into CASPYSGGTYEQYF.